One and the same sample provided the 12 T cell receptor beta chains below, sequenced in a study of blood T cell repertoires in COVID-19. Libraries were prepared by immunoSEQ multiplex PCR; TCRdb keeps only in-frame clonotypes and omits some of them. The sample lists roughly 100,000 clones; roughly 90% were seen once. The sample taken for sequencing was peripheral blood. Every receptor here comes from a woman aged 55-69 years with acute or convalescent COVID-19.

The genes are TRBV28 and TRBJ1-4; TRBD1 agrees at 7 bases. CDR3 length: 15 residues. Germline lookup yields CDR1 MDHEN and CDR2 SYDVKM. Trimming took 3 bases from V and 4 from J; bases not matched to a gene: 5. CDR3 nucleotides: TGTGCCAGCAGTTTGGCAGGGGGGAGTAATGAAAAACTGTTTTTT. Protein product: CASSLAGGSNEKLFF.

This chain uses TRBV7-9 with TRBJ1-2; D is uncertain. The CDR3 runs to 11 residues. CDR1 and CDR2 (germline): SEHNR, FQNEAQ (reference sequence). The ends were cut back, 3 bases at V and 9 bases at J, with 8 bases in the middle. This CDR3 is CASSLRESYTF. In DNA, the CDR3 is TGTGCCAGCAGCTTGAGGGAGAGCTACACCTTC.

The chain has TRBV3-1 (or the pseudogene TRBV3-2) and TRBJ2-1, with 10 bases that match TRBD1. With V trimmed by 4 bases and J by 2 bases, 2 bases remained unmatched. Looked up from germline, CDR1 is LGHDT and CDR2 is YNNKEL (reference sequence). The CDR3 length is 15 residues. CDR3 amino acids: CASSLGQGAYNEQFF. In DNA, the CDR3 is TGTGCCAGCAGCCTCGGACAGGGGGCCTACAATGAGCAGTTCTTC.

The chain has TRBV7-2 and TRBJ2-2, with D perhaps matching TRBD1 (6 bases). CDR1 is SGHTA, CDR2 FQGNSA, per germline. This CDR3 is 14 amino acids long. V dropped 5 bases and J dropped 8 bases, with 15 bases sitting between them. The CDR3 DNA is TGTGCCAGCAGCCTCCGACAGGTCGTTGGGGAGCTGTTTTTT. This translates into CASSLRQVVGELFF.

This chain links TRBV7-3 with TRBJ2-1, with TRBD1 matching 9 bases. Germline assignment: CDR1 SGHTA and CDR2 FQGTGA. The CDR3 contains 17 residues. V was pared by 5 bases and J by 6 bases, with 14 bases of the junction left unmatched. The CDR3 coding sequence is TGTGCCAGCAGCCTGACAGGGGGAACGGGAAGTGGCAATGAGCAGTTCTTC. This sequence encodes CASSLTGGTGSGNEQFF.

This chain uses TRBV20-1 with TRBJ2-1; 9 nucleotides agree with TRBD2. The V gene end was trimmed by 3 bases and the J gene end by 0 bases; junction bases not matched to a gene: 9. Germline CDR1 and CDR2: DFQATT and SNEGSKA (reference sequence). CDR3 length equals 17 residues. The CDR3 loop reads CSASGGLAGISYNEQFF. In DNA form, the CDR3 reads TGCAGTGCTAGTGGGGGGCTAGCGGGAATCTCCTACAATGAGCAGTTCTTC.

This clone was seen a single time. The chain carries TRBV6-5 and TRBJ1-1; D uncertain. V was pared by 8 bases and J by 3 bases, with 7 bases between. The CDR3 consists of 11 residues. Germline V lookup: CDR1 MNHEY, CDR2 SVGAGI. CDR3 sequence: CASRSHTEAFF. The CDR3 bases are TGTGCCAGCCGGTCACACACTGAAGCTTTCTTT.

The chain links TRBV30 to TRBJ2-7; 9 positions match TRBD2. The CDR3 loop spans 13 amino acids. J gave up 7 bases and V 3 bases, and 7 bases lay outside the gene matches. Germline loops: CDR1 GTSNPN, CDR2 SVGIG (reference sequence). Written as DNA, the CDR3 is TGTGCCTGGAGCGCACTAGCGGGCTCGGAGCAGTACGTC. Protein sequence: CAWSALAGSEQYV.

The CDR3 DNA is TGTGCCAGCAGCTCAGGCGGGGCCTATGGCTACACCTTC. Its protein product is CASSSGGAYGYTF. The chain recombines TRBV7-3 with TRBJ1-2, with D possibly TRBD1 on 5 matching bases. V gave up 4 bases and J gave up 4 bases, with 10 bases separating them. The CDR3 runs to 13 residues. Germline values: CDR1 SGHTA, CDR2 FQGTGA. The full variable domain, rest sourced from reference TRBV7-3 and TRBJ1-2, is GAGVSQTPSNKVTEKGKYVELRCDPISGHTALYWYRQSLGQGPEFLIYFQGTGAADDSGLPNDRFFAVRPEGSVSTLKIQRTERGDSAVYLCASSSGGAYGYTFGSGTRLTVV.

This chain joins TRBV9 and TRBJ2-2; weak D call: TRBD1 (6 bases). Trimming pared 0 bases from V and 7 bases from J, leaving 13 bases between. The germline CDR1 and CDR2 sequences are SGDLS and YYNGEE. This CDR3 comprises 15 residues. CDR3: CASSVEGVWGGELFF. DNA of the CDR3: TGTGCCAGCAGCGTAGAGGGGGTTTGGGGCGGGGAGCTGTTTTTT.

V gene TRBV4-2 combines with J gene TRBJ1-6; 10 positions agree with TRBD1. With V trimmed by 1 base and J by 9 bases, 15 bases remained unmatched. The CDR3 totals 19 residues. Germline V gene lookup returns CDR1 LGHNA and CDR2 YNFKEQ. CDR3 in amino acids: CASSQGIGGAGTGVSPLHF. Written as DNA, the CDR3 is TGTGCCAGCAGCCAAGGAATTGGCGGGGCCGGGACAGGGGTTTCACCCCTCCACTTT.

The V call is TRBV6-1, the J call TRBJ1-5; 12 positions agree with TRBD1. CDR1 and CDR2 (germline): MNHNS, SASEGT. Germline trimming cut 4 bases from V and 1 base from J; bases unmatched to any gene: 11. The CDR3 runs 19 residues. The CDR3 here is CASSAGTGGKILSNQPQHF. The CDR3 nucleotides are TGTGCCAGCAGTGCCGGGACAGGGGGCAAGATATTGAGCAATCAGCCCCAGCATTTT.